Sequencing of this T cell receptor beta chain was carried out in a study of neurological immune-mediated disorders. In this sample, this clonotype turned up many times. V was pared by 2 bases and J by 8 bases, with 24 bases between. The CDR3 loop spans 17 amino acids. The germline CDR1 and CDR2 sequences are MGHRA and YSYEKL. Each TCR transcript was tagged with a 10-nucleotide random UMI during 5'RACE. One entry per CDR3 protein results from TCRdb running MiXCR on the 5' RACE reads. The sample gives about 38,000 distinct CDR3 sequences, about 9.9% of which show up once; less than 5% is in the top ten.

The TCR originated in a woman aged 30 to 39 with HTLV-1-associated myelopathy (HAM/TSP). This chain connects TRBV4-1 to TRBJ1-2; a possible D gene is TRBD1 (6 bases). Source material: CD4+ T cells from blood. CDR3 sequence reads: CASSQPGQYTGLDGYTF. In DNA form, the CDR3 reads TGCGCCAGCAGCCAACCAGGCCAATATACAGGGTTAGACGGCTACACCTTC.